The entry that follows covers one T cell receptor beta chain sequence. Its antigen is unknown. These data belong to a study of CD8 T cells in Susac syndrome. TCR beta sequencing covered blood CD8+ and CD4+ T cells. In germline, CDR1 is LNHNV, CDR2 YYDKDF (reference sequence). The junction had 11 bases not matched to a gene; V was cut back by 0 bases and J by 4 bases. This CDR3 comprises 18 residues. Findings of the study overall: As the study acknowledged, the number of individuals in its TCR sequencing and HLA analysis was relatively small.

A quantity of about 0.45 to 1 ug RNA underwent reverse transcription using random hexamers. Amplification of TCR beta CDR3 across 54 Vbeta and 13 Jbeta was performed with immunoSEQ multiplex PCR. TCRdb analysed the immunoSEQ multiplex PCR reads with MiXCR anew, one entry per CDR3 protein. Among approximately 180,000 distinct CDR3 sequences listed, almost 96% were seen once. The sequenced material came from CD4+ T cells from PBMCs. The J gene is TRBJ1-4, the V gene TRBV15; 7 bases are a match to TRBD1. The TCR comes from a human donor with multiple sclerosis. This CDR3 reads CATSREARTGGYNEKLFF. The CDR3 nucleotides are TGTGCCACCAGCAGAGAGGCCCGGACAGGCGGATATAATGAAAAACTGTTTTTT.